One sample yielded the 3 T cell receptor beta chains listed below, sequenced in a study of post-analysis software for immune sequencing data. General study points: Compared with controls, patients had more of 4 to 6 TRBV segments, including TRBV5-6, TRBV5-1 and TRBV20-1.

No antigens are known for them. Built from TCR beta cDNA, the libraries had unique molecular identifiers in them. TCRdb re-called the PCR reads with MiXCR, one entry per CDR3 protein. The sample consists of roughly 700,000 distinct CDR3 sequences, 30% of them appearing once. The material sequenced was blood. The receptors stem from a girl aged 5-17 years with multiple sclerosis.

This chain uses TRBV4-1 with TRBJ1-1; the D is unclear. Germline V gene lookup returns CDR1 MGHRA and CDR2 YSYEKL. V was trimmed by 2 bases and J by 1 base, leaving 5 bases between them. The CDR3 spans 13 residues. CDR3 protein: CASSQRQNTEAFF. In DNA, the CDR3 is TGCGCCAGCAGCCAACGACAGAACACTGAAGCTTTCTTT.

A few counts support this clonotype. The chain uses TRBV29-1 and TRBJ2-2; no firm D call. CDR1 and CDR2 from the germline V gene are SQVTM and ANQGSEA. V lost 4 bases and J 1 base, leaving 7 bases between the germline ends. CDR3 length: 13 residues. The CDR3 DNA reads TGCAGCGTTGTTGTGCAGAACACCGGGGAGCTGTTTTTT. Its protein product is CSVVVQNTGELFF.

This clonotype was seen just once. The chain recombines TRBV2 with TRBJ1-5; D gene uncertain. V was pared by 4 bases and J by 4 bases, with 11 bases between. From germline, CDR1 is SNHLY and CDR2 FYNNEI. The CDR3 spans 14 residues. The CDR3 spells CASSARPANQPQHF. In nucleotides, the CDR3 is TGTGCCAGCAGTGCAAGGCCAGCAAATCAGCCCCAGCATTTT.